Detailed here is one T cell receptor beta chain. The sample originates from a study of OX40 agonist ivuxolimab in advanced cancers. About the research overall: Treatment of patients was with ivuxolimab, an agonistic anti-OX40 (CD134) antibody. Ivuxolimab was administered intravenously to patients at 0.01 to 10 mg/kg every 2 weeks.

The V gene lost 2 bases and the J gene lost 6 bases, with 10 bases spanning the gap. The CDR3 sequence is 14 residues long. The germline gives CDR1 SGHAT, CDR2 FQNNGV. TCRdb's copy holds only in-frame clones and misses some; the assay was immunoSEQ multiplex PCR. The profile shows approximately 79,000 clones, approximately 86% of them singletons. J is TRBJ2-2 and V is TRBV11-2; unclear D gene. The sample in question was CD4+ or CD8+ T cells sorted from blood, obtained in a trial of the OX40 agonist ivuxolimab. The source of this sequence is an adult with an advanced solid tumor such as melanoma, head and neck, liver or kidney cancer. The CDR3 coding sequence is TGTGCCAGCAGCTTATCCGTAGTACCCGGGGAGCTGTTTTTT. Protein: CASSLSVVPGELFF.